Following are 23 T cell receptor beta chains from one sample sequenced in a study of blood T cell repertoires in COVID-19. The data were produced by immunoSEQ multiplex PCR, yet TCRdb's version contains in-frame clones alone and is incomplete. The repertoire holds about 100,000 clones, approximately 86% seen once, with 13% in the top ten. The sequenced material came from peripheral blood. These receptors all come from a woman aged 55-70 years in a cohort sampled during active or convalescent COVID-19.

The chain links TRBV5-6 to TRBJ2-7; TRBD2 might be the D (5 bases). Trimming pared 3 bases from V and 4 bases from J, leaving 11 bases between. CDR3 size: 13 residues. Germline V gives CDR1 SGHDT, CDR2 YYEEEE. The CDR3 nucleotides read TGTGCCAGCAGCTCGACTACCGTTTACGAGCAGTACTTC. Amino acid sequence: CASSSTTVYEQYF.

The rearrangement uses TRBV5-8 and TRBJ2-7; 9 positions agree with TRBD1. Germline CDR1 is SGHTS and CDR2 is YDEGEE. V shed 7 bases and J 4 bases; nucleotides not matched to a gene: 9. The CDR3 has 14 residues. CDR3 amino acids: CASGSEGQGYEQYF. In nucleotides, the CDR3 is TGTGCCAGCGGATCCGAGGGACAGGGTTACGAGCAGTACTTC. Full variable domain (remainder filled in from reference TRBV5-8 and TRBJ2-7): EAGVTQSPTHLIKTRGQQATLRCSPISGHTSVYWYQQALGLGLQFLLWYDEGEERNRGNFPPRFSGRQFPNYSSELNVNALELEDSALYLCASGSEGQGYEQYFGPGTRLTVT.

This clone turned up a few times. The rearrangement uses TRBV3-1 (or the pseudogene TRBV3-2) and TRBJ1-2; D is possibly TRBD1 (6 bases). V was cut by 5 bases and J by 8 bases, with 9 bases left in between. Germline CDR1 and CDR2: LGHDT and YNNKEL (reference sequence). CDR3 length: 11 residues. The CDR3 sequence is CASSAQGGYTF. The CDR3 DNA is TGTGCCAGCAGCGCCCAGGGGGGCTACACCTTC.

This clone was found a few times. This sequence joins TRBV5-5 and TRBJ1-1; D remains ambiguous. The CDR3 sequence is 14 residues long. V was clipped by 4 bases and J by 0 bases, with 10 bases between them. Germline CDR1 reads SGHKS; CDR2 reads YYEKEE (reference sequence). The CDR3 region has the DNA TGTGCCAGCAGCATGAGGGTCATGAACACTGAAGCTTTCTTT. As protein: CASSMRVMNTEAFF. The entire variable domain, with the rest obtained from reference TRBV5-5 and TRBJ1-1, is as follows: DAGVTQSPTHLIKTRGQQVTLRCSPISGHKSVSWYQQVLGQGPQFIFQYYEKEERGRGNFPDRFSARQFPNYSSELNVNALLLGDSALYLCASSMRVMNTEAFFGQGTRLTVV.

This chain connects TRBV4-1 to TRBJ1-5; 9 nucleotides line up with TRBD1. Losses at the gene ends were 1 base for V and 3 bases for J; bases not matched to a gene: 4. The CDR3 is made up of 16 amino acids. Germline V CDR1 and CDR2: MGHRA, YSYEKL. The CDR3 reads CASSQVGQGHNQPQHF. The CDR3 DNA sequence: TGCGCCAGCAGCCAAGTAGGACAGGGGCACAATCAGCCCCAGCATTTT.

This chain connects TRBV6-5 to TRBJ1-6, with D unresolved. This CDR3 is 15 amino acids long. The V end lost 4 bases, the J end lost 5 bases, and 12 bases lay between the germline ends. Germline V lookup: CDR1 MNHEY, CDR2 SVGAGI. The CDR3 reads CASSSTQVNNSPLHF. The CDR3 coding sequence is TGTGCCAGCAGTTCGACCCAGGTTAATAATTCACCCCTCCACTTT.

The chain employs TRBV14 and TRBJ2-5; 13 nucleotides agree with TRBD2. The CDR3 length is 16 residues. Germline assignment: CDR1 SGHDN and CDR2 FVKESK. The V gene end was trimmed by 1 base and the J gene end by 5 bases; junction bases not matched to a gene: 4. This CDR3 reads CASSQAGTSGIETQYF. Here the CDR3 DNA reads TGTGCCAGCAGCCAAGCGGGGACTAGCGGGATTGAGACCCAGTACTTC.

The chain combines TRBV5-1 with TRBJ1-1, with 7 bases aligning to TRBD1. This CDR3 spans 15 amino acids. The V gene end was trimmed by 6 bases and the J gene end by 0 bases; junction bases not matched to a gene: 8. Germline CDR1 SGHRS, CDR2 YFSETQ. The CDR3 protein is CASTPRGIMNTEAFF. The CDR3 DNA reads as TGCGCCAGCACCCCCAGGGGGATAATGAACACTGAAGCTTTCTTT. Full variable domain (rest looked up from reference TRBV5-1 and TRBJ1-1): KAGVTQTPRYLIKTRGQQVTLSCSPISGHRSVSWYQQTPGQGLQFLFEYFSETQRNKGNFPGRFSGRQFSNSRSEMNVSTLELGDSALYLCASTPRGIMNTEAFFGQGTRLTVV.

The chain links TRBV5-1 to TRBJ1-1, with 12 bases aligning to TRBD1. Unmatched junction bases numbered 8, after V lost 4 bases and J lost 10 bases. The CDR3 runs to 14 residues. Germline V gives CDR1 SGHRS, CDR2 YFSETQ. This CDR3 is CASSTEGTGGVAFF. CDR3 coding DNA: TGCGCCAGCAGCACGGAGGGGACAGGGGGCGTAGCTTTCTTT.

The rearrangement links TRBV15 to TRBJ2-3; 7 bases fit TRBD1. Trimming removed 1 base from V and 9 bases from J; junction bases left unmatched: 7. CDR3 length: 14 amino acids. Germline values: CDR1 LNHNV, CDR2 YYDKDF (reference sequence). CDR3 nucleotide sequence: TGTGCCACCAGCAGAGGAAGGGGGCGAGGCACGCAGTATTTT. Translated, it gives CATSRGRGRGTQYF.

The chain recombines TRBV6-5 with TRBJ1-3; D remains unclear. Germline CDR1 MNHEY, CDR2 SVGAGI. Trimming shortened V by 4 bases and J by 4 bases, and 14 bases separated the two germline ends. The CDR3 loop spans 15 amino acids. The CDR3 is CASSSIPRPGNTIYF. The CDR3 DNA is TGTGCCAGCAGTTCCATACCGCGTCCCGGAAACACCATATATTTT.

V gene TRBV3-1 (or the pseudogene TRBV3-2) combines with J gene TRBJ2-6; 7 bases are a match to TRBD1. With V trimmed by 7 bases and J by 3 bases, 3 bases remained unmatched. Germline loops: CDR1 LGHDT, CDR2 YNNKEL (reference sequence). The CDR3 loop spans 14 amino acids. Written as DNA, the CDR3 is TGTGCCAGCACGACAGGGAGTGGGGCCAACGTCCTGACTTTC. Translated, it gives CASTTGSGANVLTF.

The V and J genes are TRBV9 and TRBJ2-7; 7 bases are shared with TRBD2. Germline CDR1 reads SGDLS; CDR2 reads YYNGEE. V lost 4 bases, J lost 6 bases, and 4 bases stayed unmatched. The CDR3 has 12 residues. The CDR3 region is CASSSGEGEQYF. CDR3 nucleotides: TGTGCCAGCAGCTCGGGGGAGGGCGAGCAGTACTTC.

V gene TRBV6-1 combines with J gene TRBJ1-5, with no clear D. Germline-derived CDR1 and CDR2 are MNHNS and SASEGT. Trimming left V 2 bases short and J 1 base short, with 12 bases between. The CDR3 sequence is 16 residues long. The CDR3 bases are TGTGCCAGCAGTGAATTCCCGGGTTCGAGCAATCAGCCCCAGCATTTT. Translating it yields CASSEFPGSSNQPQHF.

This chain uses TRBV18 with TRBJ1-5; TRBD1 agrees at 10 bases. Germline V gene lookup returns CDR1 KGHSH and CDR2 LQKENI. The CDR3 runs 17 residues. J gave up 3 bases and V 4 bases, and 9 bases lay outside the gene matches. This CDR3 is CASSLTGTGAHNQPQHF. CDR3 sequence (DNA): TGTGCCAGCTCACTCACCGGGACAGGGGCTCACAATCAGCCCCAGCATTTT.

Turning to this clone: At one of its ends the junction is not consistent with the germline gene, which may arise from a read error. This rearrangement joins TRBV7-7 to TRBJ1-3, with D perhaps TRBD1 (5 bases). Germline lookup yields CDR1 SSHAT and CDR2 FNYEAQ (reference sequence). This CDR3 has 14 residues. CDR3: CASSLDSSGNTIYF. The DNA for the CDR3 is TGTGCTAGCAGCTTAGACAGCTCTGGAAACACCATATATTTT.

The V call is TRBV11-2, the J call TRBJ2-7; 11 positions agree with TRBD1. CDR1 SGHAT and CDR2 FQNNGV come from the germline V gene. Germline trimming cut 4 bases from V and 6 bases from J; bases unmatched to any gene: 5. This CDR3 is 14 amino acids long. The CDR3 region is CASSSRTGGREQYF. The CDR3 nucleotides are TGTGCCAGCAGCTCGAGGACAGGGGGCCGCGAGCAGTACTTC.

The rearrangement joins TRBV2 to TRBJ2-7; 8 bases are shared with TRBD2. CDR1 SNHLY and CDR2 FYNNEI come from the germline V gene. This CDR3 is 16 amino acids long. J gave up 1 base and V 3 bases, and 8 bases lay outside the gene matches. CDR3 bases: TGTGCCAGCAGTGAGAGCGGGGGTCCGGAGTCCTACGAGCAGTACTTC. It encodes CASSESGGPESYEQYF.

This rearrangement joins TRBV24-1 to TRBJ2-1, with TRBD2 matching over 10 bases. The CDR3 runs to 14 residues. The germline gives CDR1 KGHDR, CDR2 SFDVKD. V dropped 6 bases and J dropped 8; count of bases not matched to a gene: 6. CDR3 protein: CATSPQRGGDEQFF. The CDR3 DNA is TGTGCCACCAGTCCCCAGCGGGGGGGCGATGAGCAGTTCTTC.

V is TRBV5-6 and J is TRBJ2-5; TRBD1 matches at 8 bases. Losses at the gene ends were 4 bases for V and 1 base for J; bases not matched to a gene: 12. The CDR3 length is 17 residues. Looked up from germline, CDR1 is SGHDT and CDR2 is YYEEEE. CDR3 sequence reads: CASSPGKDRDSQETQYF. The CDR3 bases are TGTGCCAGCAGCCCAGGCAAGGACAGGGACTCCCAAGAGACCCAGTACTTC.

The chain links TRBV9 to TRBJ2-2; 7 nucleotides line up with TRBD2. Germline CDR1 SGDLS, CDR2 YYNGEE. The J segment lost 1 base and the V segment lost 5 bases, leaving 5 bases of the junction unmatched. The CDR3 consists of 15 residues. CDR3 bases: TGTGCCAGCAGTTTACTAGCGTTGAACACCGGGGAGCTGTTTTTT. Translating gives CASSLLALNTGELFF. The variable domain in full, completed from reference TRBV9 and TRBJ2-2, reads DSGVTQTPKHLITATGQRVTLRCSPRSGDLSVYWYQQSLDQGLQFLIQYYNGEERAKGNILERFSAQQFPDLHSELNLSSLELGDSALYFCASSLLALNTGELFFGEGSRLTVL.

The chain couples TRBV4-2 to TRBJ1-6; D call uncertain. The CDR3 extends over 14 amino acids. Trimming shortened V by 0 bases and J by 5 bases, and 5 bases separated the two germline ends. Germline V gene data show CDR1 as LGHNA and CDR2 as YNFKEQ. The DNA for the CDR3 is TGTGCCAGCAGCCAAGATCAGAATAATTCACCCCTCCACTTT. Translating it yields CASSQDQNNSPLHF.

The chain links TRBV5-4 to TRBJ1-4, with D maybe TRBD1 (6 bases). This CDR3 is built from 13 residues. Germline V gene data show CDR1 as SGHNT and CDR2 as YYREEE (reference sequence). Deletions cut 10 bases from V and 3 bases from J, with 13 bases between. The CDR3 DNA reads TGTGCCGGCTCCGAGGGGGCTAATGAAAAACTGTTTTTT. It yields the protein CAGSEGANEKLFF. The variable domain in full, completed from reference TRBV5-4 and TRBJ1-4, reads ETGVTQSPTHLIKTRGQQVTLRCSSQSGHNTVSWYQQALGQGPQFIFQYYREEENGRGNFPPRFSGLQFPNYSSELNVNALELDDSALYLCAGSEGANEKLFFGSGTQLSVL.